The 14 T cell receptor beta chains listed next were all sequenced from one sample in a study of OX40 agonist ivuxolimab in advanced cancers. The repertoire was sequenced with immunoSEQ multiplex PCR; TCRdb's copy has only in-frame clones and lacks some. Of roughly 32,000 clones listed, roughly 84% are singletons. The sample consisted of CD4+ or CD8+ T cells sorted from blood, taken in a trial of the OX40 agonist ivuxolimab. Every receptor here comes from an adult with an advanced solid tumor such as melanoma, head and neck, liver or kidney cancer.

The chain uses TRBV4-2 and TRBJ1-1; 7 bases match TRBD1. From germline, CDR1 is LGHNA and CDR2 YNFKEQ. CDR3 length equals 16 residues. V shed 5 bases, J shed 1 base, and the junction held 10 bases outside the gene matches. DNA for the CDR3: TGTGCCAGCAGCTTGGGAGTCCCAGGGGGGAACACTGAAGCTTTCTTT. Translated: CASSLGVPGGNTEAFF.

A remark on this clone: This same CDR3 is encoded by further DNA sequences in the sample. The rearrangement links TRBV5-6 to TRBJ2-7; 9 bases align to TRBD1. CDR1 is SGHDT, CDR2 YYEEEE, per germline. Unmatched junction bases numbered 4, after V lost 2 bases and J lost 4 bases. The CDR3 length is 14 residues. CDR3 sequence: CASSLGTGTYEQYF. The CDR3 DNA is TGTGCCAGCAGCTTAGGGACAGGGACATACGAGCAGTACTTC.

V is TRBV7-9 and J is TRBJ2-7; 9 nucleotides agree with TRBD2. The germline gives CDR1 SEHNR, CDR2 FQNEAQ (reference sequence). V was pared by 1 base and J by 3 bases, with 4 bases of the junction left unmatched. This CDR3 spans 15 amino acids. The CDR3: CASSLGPSGNYEQYF. CDR3 nucleotides: TGTGCCAGCAGCTTAGGTCCTAGCGGGAACTACGAGCAGTACTTC.

Only one count was recorded for this clone. V and J are TRBV7-2 and TRBJ1-1; 7 nucleotides line up with TRBD1. This CDR3 is 13 amino acids long. V gave up 2 bases and J gave up 10 bases; unmatched junction bases: 7. Germline CDR1 reads SGHTA; CDR2 reads FQGNSA. The CDR3 loop is CASSLPPTGTAFF. The CDR3 nucleotides read TGTGCCAGCAGCTTACCTCCGACAGGGACAGCTTTCTTT.

The gene calls are TRBV27 and TRBJ1-1; 9 nucleotides agree with TRBD1. Per germline, CDR1 MNHEY and CDR2 SMNVEV (reference sequence). After removal of 0 bases from V and 4 bases from J, the junction contained 6 bases not matched to a gene. The CDR3 totals 16 residues. The CDR3 nucleotides read TGTGCCAGCAGTTTATCGCTACAGGGGGCGACCACTGAAGCTTTCTTT. As protein: CASSLSLQGATTEAFF.

The chain is built from TRBV5-6 and TRBJ2-7, with D possibly being TRBD1 (5 bases). Germline CDR1 is SGHDT and CDR2 is YYEEEE. The CDR3 consists of 14 residues. The V and J ends lost 3 bases and 0 bases respectively, with 10 bases between them. CDR3 in DNA: TGTGCCAGCAGCTCAGGGATCTCCTCCTACGAGCAGTACTTC. Protein sequence: CASSSGISSYEQYF.

V usage is TRBV25-1 and J usage is TRBJ2-2, with a weak D call TRBD2 (5 bases). Germline CDR1 MGHDK, CDR2 SYGVNS. V was shortened by 5 bases and J by 6 bases, with 10 bases between the two germline ends. The CDR3 has 13 residues. The DNA for the CDR3 is TGTGCCAGCAGTTTTAGCGTCGCCGGGGAGCTGTTTTTT. Translation: CASSFSVAGELFF.

This rearrangement joins TRBV5-1 to TRBJ1-1; weak D call: TRBD1 (6 bases). Germline V gives CDR1 SGHRS, CDR2 YFSETQ. The germline V and J ends were trimmed by 2 bases and 1 base, with 12 bases remaining between them. This CDR3 contains 15 residues. As DNA, the CDR3 is TGCGCCAGCAGCTTCCCGGGGGCCGGGAACACTGAAGCTTTCTTT. Its protein product is CASSFPGAGNTEAFF.

This clone appeared a single time. The gene calls are TRBV4-1 and TRBJ1-5; perhaps TRBD1 as D (5 bases). Germline CDR1 MGHRA, CDR2 YSYEKL. V lost 8 bases and J lost 0, with 20 bases in between. The CDR3 covers 17 residues. The CDR3 DNA reads TGCGCCAGCTCCATCGGGAACGGGGGAGGTAGCAATCAGCCCCAGCATTTT. Translating it yields CASSIGNGGGSNQPQHF.

The chain recombines TRBV7-3 with TRBJ2-5, with 9 nucleotides matching TRBD2. The CDR3 runs to 15 residues. The germline gives CDR1 SGHTA, CDR2 FQGTGA. V was pared by 4 bases and J by 5 bases, with 8 bases of the junction left unmatched. Written as DNA, the CDR3 is TGTGCCAGCAGCTCCGCGGGAGGGCCTTGGGAGACCCAGTACTTC. Its protein is CASSSAGGPWETQYF.

This clone was seen once. The chain uses TRBV15 and TRBJ1-4; D is ambiguous. The CDR3 runs 17 residues. V lost 2 bases and J 4 bases, leaving 17 bases between the germline ends. CDR1 and CDR2 (germline): LNHNV, YYDKDF (reference sequence). The CDR3 reads CATSRFNDPGYNEKLFF. The CDR3 nucleotides are TGTGCCACCAGCAGATTCAACGATCCGGGGTATAATGAAAAACTGTTTTTT.

The chain links TRBV30 to TRBJ2-1; a weak D match, TRBD1 (5 bases). The length of the CDR3 is 14 residues. Germline CDR1 and CDR2: GTSNPN and SVGIG (reference sequence). Trimming shortened V by 2 bases and J by 7 bases, and 15 bases separated the two germline ends. The DNA of the CDR3 is TGTGCCTGGAGTCCGACTCCAGGGTGGAATGAGCAGTTCTTC. It is translated as CAWSPTPGWNEQFF.

The chain combines TRBV4-1 with TRBJ2-7, with D unresolved. V lost 1 base and J lost 2, with 9 bases in between. CDR3 length equals 14 residues. Germline-derived CDR1 and CDR2 are MGHRA and YSYEKL. CDR3 sequence: CASSQVPGTYEQYF. CDR3 bases: TGCGCCAGCAGCCAAGTACCGGGTACCTACGAGCAGTACTTC.

The chain uses TRBV4-3 and TRBJ1-1; TRBD1 agrees at 7 bases. Germline assignment: CDR1 LGHNA and CDR2 YSLEER. The V and J ends lost 1 base and 5 bases, in that order; junction bases with no gene match: 4. The length of the CDR3 is 14 residues. This chain's CDR3 is CASSQAGGGTEAFF. CDR3 DNA: TGCGCCAGCAGCCAAGCAGGGGGAGGAACTGAAGCTTTCTTT.